This TCR beta chain was retrieved from a study of CD8 T cells in ankylosing spondylitis (dated by TCRdb to 2017 to 2019). Regarding the study in general: The study profiled T cell receptor beta repertoires in healthy donors and ankylosing spondylitis patients to find disease-linked TCR variants. The full study cohort was made up of about 24 ankylosing spondylitis patients and around 100 healthy donors. Peripheral blood samples were taken, and synovial fluid was additionally collected from ankylosing spondylitis patients. Here is what the overall study found, with its caveats: Significant enrichment of the disease-linked clones was reported in matched synovial fluid samples from ankylosing spondylitis patients. The disease-linked clones had a CD8+ phenotype and were found at relatively low frequencies in peripheral blood. Some TCR beta motif variants had previously been reported in synovial fluid and blood of reactive arthritis patients, which suggested common disease-initiation mechanisms. A TCR beta motif made up of eight highly homologous amino acid variants appeared to be characteristic of blood from ankylosing spondylitis patients.

This clonotype was picked up many times. The clone's antigen remains unknown. Qualities for individual bases were not recorded, and no much larger clone is one base off. TCRdb names Illumina HiSeq 2500 as the instrument used. Quantitative 5'-RACE with molecular barcodes was used to prepare TCR beta libraries. Processing in the source paper ran as follows. Disease-linked TCR variants were identified with a new computational method built on a probabilistic model of VDJ rearrangement. TCRdb reran the public reads through fastp at Q25 and MiXCR, keeping productive beta chains. CDR3 protein duplicates are merged, each entry listing the most common genes and DNA. Clone size and V and J calls follow TCRdb, not the original study. The sample table holds approximately 220,000 distinct CDR3 sequences, of which approximately 24% were seen once. Approximately 6.6% of the sample goes to the ten largest clones. This clonotype was obtained from a male donor with ankylosing spondylitis or in good health (not recorded which). What was sequenced was blood, either unsorted or a sorted T cell fraction (not recorded which).

The CDR3 region reads CASSFWDRNNEQFF. The bases read TGTGCCAGCAGCTTTTGGGACAGAAACAATGAGCAGTTCTTC. The rearrangement combines TRBV7-2 with TRBJ2-1; 7 bases in the junction line up with TRBD1. CDR3 length: 14 amino acids, cysteine to phenylalanine. Of all the DNA, just the CDR3 is kept, 42 bases in frame from base 1. Looking up the germline V gene yields CDR1 SGHTA and CDR2 FQGNSA. V lost 3 bases and J lost 5 bases, and the count of bases not matched to a germline gene is 4.